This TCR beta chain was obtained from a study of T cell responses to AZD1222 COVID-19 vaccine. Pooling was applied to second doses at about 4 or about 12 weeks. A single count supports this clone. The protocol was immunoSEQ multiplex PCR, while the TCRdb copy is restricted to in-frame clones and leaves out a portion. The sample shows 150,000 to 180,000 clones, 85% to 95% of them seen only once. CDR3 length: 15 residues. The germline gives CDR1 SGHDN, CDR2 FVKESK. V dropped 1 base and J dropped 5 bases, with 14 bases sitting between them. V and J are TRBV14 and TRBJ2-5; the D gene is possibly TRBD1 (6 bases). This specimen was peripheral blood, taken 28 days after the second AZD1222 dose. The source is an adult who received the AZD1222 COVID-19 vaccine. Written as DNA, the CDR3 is TGTGCCAGCAGCCAAGTACAGGGAGTGGTTGAGACCCAGTACTTC. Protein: CASSQVQGVVETQYF.